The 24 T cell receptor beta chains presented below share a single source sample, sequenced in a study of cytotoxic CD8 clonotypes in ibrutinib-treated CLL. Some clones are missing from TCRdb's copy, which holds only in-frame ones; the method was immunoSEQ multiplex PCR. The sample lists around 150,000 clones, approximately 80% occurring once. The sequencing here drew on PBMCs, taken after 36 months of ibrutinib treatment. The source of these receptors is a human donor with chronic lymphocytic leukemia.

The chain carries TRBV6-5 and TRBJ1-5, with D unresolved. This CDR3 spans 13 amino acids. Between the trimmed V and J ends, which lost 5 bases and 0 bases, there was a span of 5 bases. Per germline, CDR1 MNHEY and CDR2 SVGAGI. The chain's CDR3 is CASSPDSNQPQHF. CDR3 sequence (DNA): TGTGCCAGCAGTCCAGATAGCAATCAGCCCCAGCATTTT.

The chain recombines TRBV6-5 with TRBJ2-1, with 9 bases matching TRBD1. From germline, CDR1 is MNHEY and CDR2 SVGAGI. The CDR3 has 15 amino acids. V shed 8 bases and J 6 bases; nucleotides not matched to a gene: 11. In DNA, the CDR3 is TGTGCCAGCGCAGTTACCGGACAGGGGTTCAATGAGCAGTTCTTC. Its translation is CASAVTGQGFNEQFF.

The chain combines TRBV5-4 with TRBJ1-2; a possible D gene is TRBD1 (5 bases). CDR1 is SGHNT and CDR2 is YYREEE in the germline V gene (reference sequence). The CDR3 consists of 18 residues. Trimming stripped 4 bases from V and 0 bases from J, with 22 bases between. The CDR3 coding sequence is TGTGCCAGCAGCCCGCATACAGGACTAATCGGAGCTAACTATGGCTACACCTTC. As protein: CASSPHTGLIGANYGYTF.

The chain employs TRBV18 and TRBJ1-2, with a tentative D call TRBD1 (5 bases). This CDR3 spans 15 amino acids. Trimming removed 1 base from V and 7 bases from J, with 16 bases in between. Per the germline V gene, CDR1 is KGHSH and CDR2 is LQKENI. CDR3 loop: CASSPLIGELSGYTF. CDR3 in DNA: TGTGCCAGCTCACCACTGATAGGGGAACTCTCTGGCTACACCTTC.

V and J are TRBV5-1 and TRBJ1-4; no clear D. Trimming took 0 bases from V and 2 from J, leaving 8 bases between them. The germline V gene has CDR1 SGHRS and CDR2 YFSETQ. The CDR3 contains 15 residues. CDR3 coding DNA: TGCGCCAGCAGCTTGGTGGGTTTTACTAATGAAAAACTGTTTTTT. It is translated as CASSLVGFTNEKLFF.

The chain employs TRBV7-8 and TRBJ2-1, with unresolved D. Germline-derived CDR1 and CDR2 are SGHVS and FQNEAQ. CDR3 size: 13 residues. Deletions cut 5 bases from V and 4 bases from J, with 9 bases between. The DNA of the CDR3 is TGTGCCAGCAGCCCACGTTGGTACAATGAGCAGTTCTTC. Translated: CASSPRWYNEQFF.

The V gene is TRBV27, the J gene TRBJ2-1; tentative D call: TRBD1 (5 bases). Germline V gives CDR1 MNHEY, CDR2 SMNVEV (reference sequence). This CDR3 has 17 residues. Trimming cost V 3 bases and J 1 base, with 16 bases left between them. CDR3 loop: CASSFRSVRDSYNEQFF. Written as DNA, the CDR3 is TGTGCCAGCAGTTTTAGATCGGTCAGGGATTCCTACAATGAGCAGTTCTTC.

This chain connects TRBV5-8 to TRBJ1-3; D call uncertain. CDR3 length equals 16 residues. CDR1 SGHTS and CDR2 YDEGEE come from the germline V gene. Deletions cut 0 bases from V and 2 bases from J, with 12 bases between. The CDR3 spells CASSLGQPLTGNTIYF. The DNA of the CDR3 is TGTGCCAGCAGCTTGGGACAACCCTTAACTGGAAACACCATATATTTT.

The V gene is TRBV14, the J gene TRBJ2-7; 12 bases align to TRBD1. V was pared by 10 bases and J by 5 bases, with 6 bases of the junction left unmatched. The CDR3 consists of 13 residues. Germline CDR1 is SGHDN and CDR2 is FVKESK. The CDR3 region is CAKGTGGWNEQYF. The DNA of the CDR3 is TGTGCCAAGGGGACAGGGGGCTGGAACGAGCAGTACTTC.

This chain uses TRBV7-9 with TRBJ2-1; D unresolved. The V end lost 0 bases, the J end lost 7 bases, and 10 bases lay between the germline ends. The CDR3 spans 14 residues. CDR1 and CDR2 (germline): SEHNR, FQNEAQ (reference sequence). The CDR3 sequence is CASSLAAYPNEQFF. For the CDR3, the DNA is TGTGCCAGCAGCTTAGCGGCCTATCCTAATGAGCAGTTCTTC.

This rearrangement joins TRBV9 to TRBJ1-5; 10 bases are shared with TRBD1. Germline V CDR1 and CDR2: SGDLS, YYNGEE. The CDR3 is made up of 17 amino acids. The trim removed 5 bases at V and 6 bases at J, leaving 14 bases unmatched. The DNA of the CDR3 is TGTGCCAGCAGACGAAGCCCGAGGACAGGGGGGACTCAGCCCCAGCATTTT. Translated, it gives CASRRSPRTGGTQPQHF.

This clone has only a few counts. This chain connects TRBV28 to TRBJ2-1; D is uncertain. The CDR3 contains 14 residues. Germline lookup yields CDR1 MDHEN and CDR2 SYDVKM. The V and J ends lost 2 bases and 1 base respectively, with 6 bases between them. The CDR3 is CASSLPGSYNEQFF. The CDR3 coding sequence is TGTGCCAGCAGTTTACCGGGTTCCTACAATGAGCAGTTCTTC.

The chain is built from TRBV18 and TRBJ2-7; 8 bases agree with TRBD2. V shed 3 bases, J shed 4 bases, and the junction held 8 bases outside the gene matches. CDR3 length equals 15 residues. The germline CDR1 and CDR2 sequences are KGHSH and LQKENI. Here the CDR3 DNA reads TGTGCCAGCTCACCCGGGGGGGCGGCACTTTACGAGCAGTACTTC. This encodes CASSPGGAALYEQYF.

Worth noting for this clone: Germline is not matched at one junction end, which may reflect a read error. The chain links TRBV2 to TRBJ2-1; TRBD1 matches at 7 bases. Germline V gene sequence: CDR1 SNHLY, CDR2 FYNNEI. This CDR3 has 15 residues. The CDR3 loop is CASIELQGDYNEQFF. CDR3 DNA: TGTGCCAGCATTGAACTGCAGGGGGATTACAATGAGCAGTTCTTC.

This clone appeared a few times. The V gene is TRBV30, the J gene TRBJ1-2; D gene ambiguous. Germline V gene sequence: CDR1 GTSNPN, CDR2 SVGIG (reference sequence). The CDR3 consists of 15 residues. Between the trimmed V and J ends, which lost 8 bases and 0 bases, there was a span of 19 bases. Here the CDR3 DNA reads TGTGCCGGTATGGCCGGCCGGACCACTAACTATGGCTACACCTTC. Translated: CAGMAGRTTNYGYTF. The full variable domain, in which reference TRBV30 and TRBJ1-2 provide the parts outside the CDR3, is SQTIHQWPATLVQPVGSPLSLECTVEGTSNPNLYWYRQAAGRGLQLLFYSVGIGQISSEVPQNLSASRPQDRQFILSSKKLLLSDSGFYLCAGMAGRTTNYGYTFGSGTRLTVV.

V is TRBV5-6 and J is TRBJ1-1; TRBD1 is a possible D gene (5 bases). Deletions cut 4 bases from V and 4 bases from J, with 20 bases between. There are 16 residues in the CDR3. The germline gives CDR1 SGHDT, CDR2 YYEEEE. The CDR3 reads CASSMGFPIQGTEAFF. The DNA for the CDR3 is TGTGCCAGCAGCATGGGGTTCCCCATCCAGGGCACTGAAGCTTTCTTT.

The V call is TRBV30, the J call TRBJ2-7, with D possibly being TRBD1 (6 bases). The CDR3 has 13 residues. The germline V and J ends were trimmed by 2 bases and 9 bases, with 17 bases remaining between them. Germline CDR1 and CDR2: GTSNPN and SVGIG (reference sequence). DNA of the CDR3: TGTGCCTGGAGTCCCTCAACTACGACAGGGCAGTACTTC. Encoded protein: CAWSPSTTTGQYF.

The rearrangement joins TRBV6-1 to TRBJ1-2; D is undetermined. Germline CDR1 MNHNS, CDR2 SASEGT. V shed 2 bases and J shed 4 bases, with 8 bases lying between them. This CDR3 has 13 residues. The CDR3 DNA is TGTGCCAGCAGTGAAATTCGGATCTATGGCTACACCTTC. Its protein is CASSEIRIYGYTF.

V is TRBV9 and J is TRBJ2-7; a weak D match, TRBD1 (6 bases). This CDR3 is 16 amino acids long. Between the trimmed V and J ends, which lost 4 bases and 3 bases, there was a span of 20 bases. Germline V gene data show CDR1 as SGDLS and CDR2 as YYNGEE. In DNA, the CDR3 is TGTGCCAGCAGCACAGGGCCTTCTCCTAAGAGCTACGAGCAGTACTTC. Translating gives CASSTGPSPKSYEQYF.

The CDR3 loop is CASSGRLSTGELFF. DNA of the CDR3: TGTGCCAGTAGTGGCAGGTTATCCACCGGGGAGCTGTTTTTT. This chain connects TRBV19 to TRBJ2-2; D not resolved. The V gene lost 5 bases and the J gene lost 4 bases, with 11 bases spanning the gap. This CDR3 spans 14 amino acids. Germline CDR1 and CDR2: LNHDA and SQIVND (reference sequence).

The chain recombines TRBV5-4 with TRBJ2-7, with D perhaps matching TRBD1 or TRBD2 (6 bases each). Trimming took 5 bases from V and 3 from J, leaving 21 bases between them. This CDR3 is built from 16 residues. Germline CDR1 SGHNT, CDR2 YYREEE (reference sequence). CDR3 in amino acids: CASREGTSGGGYEQYF. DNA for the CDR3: TGTGCCAGCAGGGAGGGGACATCCGGGGGAGGCTACGAGCAGTACTTC.

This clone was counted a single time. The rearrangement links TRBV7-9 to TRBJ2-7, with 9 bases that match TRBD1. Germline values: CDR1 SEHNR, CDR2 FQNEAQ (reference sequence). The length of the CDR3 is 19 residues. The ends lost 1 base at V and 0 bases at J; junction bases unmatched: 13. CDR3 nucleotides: TGTGCCAGCAGCTTAGATTCGTTTTGGGACAGGGTCGACTCCTACGAGCAGTACTTC. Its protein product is CASSLDSFWDRVDSYEQYF. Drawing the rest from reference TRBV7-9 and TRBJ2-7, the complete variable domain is DTGVSQNPRHKITKRGQNVTFRCDPISEHNRLYWYRQTLGQGPEFLTYFQNEAQLEKSRLLSDRFSAERPKGSFSTLEIQRTEQGDSAMYLCASSLDSFWDRVDSYEQYFGPGTRLTVT.

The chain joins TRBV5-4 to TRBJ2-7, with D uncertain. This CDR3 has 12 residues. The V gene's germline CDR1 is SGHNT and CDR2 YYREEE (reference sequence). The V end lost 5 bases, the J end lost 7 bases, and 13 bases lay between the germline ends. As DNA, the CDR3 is TGTGCCAGCAGACCCGCCTCCGGGGAGCAGTACTTC. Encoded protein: CASRPASGEQYF. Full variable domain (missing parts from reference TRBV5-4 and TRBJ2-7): ETGVTQSPTHLIKTRGQQVTLRCSSQSGHNTVSWYQQALGQGPQFIFQYYREEENGRGNFPPRFSGLQFPNYSSELNVNALELDDSALYLCASRPASGEQYFGPGTRLTVT.

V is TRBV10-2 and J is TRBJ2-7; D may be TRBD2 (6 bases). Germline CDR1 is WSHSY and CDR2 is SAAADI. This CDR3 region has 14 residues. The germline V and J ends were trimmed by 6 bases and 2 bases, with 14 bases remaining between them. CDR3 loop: CASSRAGFPYEQYF. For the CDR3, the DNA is TGCGCCAGCAGCAGAGCGGGTTTCCCCTACGAGCAGTACTTC.